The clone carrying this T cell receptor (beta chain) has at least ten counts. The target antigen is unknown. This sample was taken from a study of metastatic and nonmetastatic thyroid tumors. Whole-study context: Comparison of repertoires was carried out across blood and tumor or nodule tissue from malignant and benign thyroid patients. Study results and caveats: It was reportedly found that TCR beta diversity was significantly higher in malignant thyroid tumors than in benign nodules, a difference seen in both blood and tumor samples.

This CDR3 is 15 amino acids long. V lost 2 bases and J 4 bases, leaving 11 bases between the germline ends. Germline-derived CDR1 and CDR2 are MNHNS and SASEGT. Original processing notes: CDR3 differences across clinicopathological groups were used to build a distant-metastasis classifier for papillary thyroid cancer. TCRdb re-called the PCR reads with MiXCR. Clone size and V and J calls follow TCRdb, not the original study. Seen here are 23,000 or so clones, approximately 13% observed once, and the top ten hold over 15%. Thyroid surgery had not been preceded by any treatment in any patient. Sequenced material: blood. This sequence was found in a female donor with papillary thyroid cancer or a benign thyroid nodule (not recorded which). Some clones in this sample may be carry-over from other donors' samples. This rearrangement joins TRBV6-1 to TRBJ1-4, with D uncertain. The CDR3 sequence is CASSEQASHNEKLFF. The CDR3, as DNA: TGTGCCAGCAGTGAACAGGCCAGCCATAATGAAAAACTGTTTTTT.